The T cell receptor beta chain under discussion was sequenced for a study of blood T cells in healthy people across ages. The CDR3 loop spans 14 amino acids. Per the germline V gene, CDR1 is MNHEY and CDR2 is SVGAGI. The junction had 6 bases not matched to a gene; V was cut back by 6 bases and J by 7 bases. With a J-beta primer mix and a sample-barcoded 5' primer, a second PCR ran about 7 to 12 cycles. TCRdb passed the 5' RACE reads through MiXCR, listing each CDR3 protein once. The sample records approximately 850,000 distinct CDR3 sequences, around 45% being singletons. The rearrangement joins TRBV6-5 to TRBJ1-2, with TRBD1 identical over 12 bases. The sequenced sample was blood. The sequence was obtained from a man in his 60s in good health. The CDR3 nucleotides are TGTGCCAGCAGACGGGGACAGGGGGCGTTTGGCTACACCTTC. This encodes CASRRGQGAFGYTF.